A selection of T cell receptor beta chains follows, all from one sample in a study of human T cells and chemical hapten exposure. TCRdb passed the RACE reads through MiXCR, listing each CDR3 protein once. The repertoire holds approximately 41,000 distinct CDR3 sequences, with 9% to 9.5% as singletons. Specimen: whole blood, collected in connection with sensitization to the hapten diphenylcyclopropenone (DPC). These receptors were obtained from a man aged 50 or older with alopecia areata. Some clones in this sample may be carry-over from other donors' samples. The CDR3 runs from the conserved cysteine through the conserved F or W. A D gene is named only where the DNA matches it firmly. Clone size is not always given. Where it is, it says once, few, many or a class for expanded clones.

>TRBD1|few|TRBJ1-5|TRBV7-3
CASSPGTGPQHF
TGTGCCAGCAGCCCGGGGACAGGGCCCCAGCATTTT
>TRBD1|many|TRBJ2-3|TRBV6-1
CASTKDRAGDTQYF
TGTGCCAGCACCAAGGACAGGGCGGGTGATACGCAGTATTTT
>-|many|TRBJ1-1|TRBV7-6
CASSLDQNTEAFF
TGTGCCAGCAGCTTAGATCAGAACACTGAAGCTTTCTTT
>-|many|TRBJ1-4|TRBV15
CATSRGQANEKLFF
TGTGCCACCAGCAGAGGACAGGCTAATGAAAAACTGTTTTTT
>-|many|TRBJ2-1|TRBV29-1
CSVVRELNEQFF
TGCAGCGTTGTACGCGAGCTCAATGAGCAGTTCTTC
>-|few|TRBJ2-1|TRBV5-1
CASSLGGDNEQFF
TGCGCCAGCAGCTTGGGAGGTGACAATGAGCAGTTCTTC
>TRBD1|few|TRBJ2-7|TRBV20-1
CSAAPTGSEQYF
TGCAGTGCCGCCCCGACAGGGAGCGAGCAGTACTTC
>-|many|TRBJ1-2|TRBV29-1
CSARPPQEGYTF
TGCAGCGCACGACCCCCACAGGAGGGCTACACCTTC
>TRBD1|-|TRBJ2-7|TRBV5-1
CASSFGQGVLEQYF
TGCGCCAGCAGCTTCGGGCAGGGGGTTTTGGAGCAGTACTTC
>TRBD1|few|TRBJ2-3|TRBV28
CASSRDRGTDTQYF
TGTGCCAGCAGCCGGGACAGGGGCACAGATACGCAGTATTTT
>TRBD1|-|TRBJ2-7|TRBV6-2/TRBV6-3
CASRLTGIGSYEQYF
TGTGCCAGCAGACTGACAGGGATCGGCTCCTACGAGCAGTACTTC
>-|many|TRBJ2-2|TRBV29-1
CSGNRAGTGELFF
TGCAGCGGGAACAGGGCCGGCACCGGGGAGCTGTTTTTT
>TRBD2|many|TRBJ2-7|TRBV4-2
CASSQVLSGRTYEQYF
TGTGCCAGCAGCCAGGTGCTTAGCGGGAGAACCTACGAGCAGTACTTC
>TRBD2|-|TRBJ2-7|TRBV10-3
CAISDRTSGTYEQYF
TGTGCCATCAGTGACCGGACTAGCGGGACCTACGAGCAGTACTTC
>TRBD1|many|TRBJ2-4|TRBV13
CASSLDRGAVAKNIQYF
TGTGCCAGCAGCTTGGACAGGGGAGCGGTAGCCAAAAACATTCAGTACTTC
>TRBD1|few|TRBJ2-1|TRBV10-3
CAIETGGNEQFF
TGTGCCATCGAAACAGGGGGCAATGAGCAGTTCTTC
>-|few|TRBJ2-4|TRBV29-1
CSVRTGRDIQYF
TGCAGCGTCCGGACAGGGAGGGACATTCAGTACTTC
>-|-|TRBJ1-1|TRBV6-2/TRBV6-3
CASSYRLRGGTEAFF
TGTGCCAGCAGTTACCGTTTGAGGGGAGGCACTGAAGCTTTCTTT
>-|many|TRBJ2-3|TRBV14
CASSPSGDTQYF
TGTGCCAGCAGCCCCTCCGGAGATACGCAGTATTTT
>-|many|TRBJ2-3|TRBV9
CASSVVRDTQYF
TGTGCCAGCAGCGTAGTGAGAGATACGCAGTATTTT
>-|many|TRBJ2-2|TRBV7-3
CASSPRPGSKAGELFF
TGTGCCAGCAGCCCACGTCCCGGGAGTAAGGCCGGGGAGCTGTTTTTT
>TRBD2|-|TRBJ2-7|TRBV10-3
CAISDSGGTLEQYF
TGTGCCATCAGTGACTCGGGGGGAACCCTCGAGCAGTACTTC
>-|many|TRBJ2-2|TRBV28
CASSLSSGATGELFF
TGTGCCAGCAGTTTATCTTCCGGCGCCACCGGGGAGCTGTTTTTT
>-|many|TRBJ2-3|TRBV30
CAWTRWPDTQYF
TGTGCCTGGACCCGGTGGCCAGATACGCAGTATTTT
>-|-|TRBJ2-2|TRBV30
CAWTLGTRGELFF
TGTGCCTGGACCCTTGGGACCCGCGGGGAGCTGTTTTTT
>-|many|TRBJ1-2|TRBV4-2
CASSQVRTEPGLYGYTF
TGTGCCAGCAGCCAAGTCCGAACGGAGCCGGGGCTATATGGCTACACCTTC
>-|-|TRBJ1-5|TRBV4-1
CASSQDRRSTNQPQHF
TGCGCCAGCAGCCAAGATAGGCGCAGTACCAATCAGCCCCAGCATTTT
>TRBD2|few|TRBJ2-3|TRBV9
CASSVEEGLAGADTQYF
TGTGCCAGCAGCGTAGAGGAGGGACTAGCGGGAGCAGATACGCAGTATTTT
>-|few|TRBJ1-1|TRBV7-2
CASSPRPTEAFF
TGTGCCAGCAGCCCGCGACCCACTGAAGCTTTCTTT
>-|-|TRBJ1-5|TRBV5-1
CASSTVFNQPQHF
TGCGCCAGCAGCACAGTTTTCAATCAGCCCCAGCATTTT
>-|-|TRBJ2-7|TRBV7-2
CASSPNLRGWSEYF
TGTGCCAGCAGCCCGAATTTAAGGGGTTGGTCGGAGTACTTC
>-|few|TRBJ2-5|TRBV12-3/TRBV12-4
CASSLNRFQETQYF
TGTGCCAGCAGTTTAAACAGGTTCCAAGAGACCCAGTACTTC
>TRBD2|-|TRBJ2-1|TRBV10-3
CAITSTSGLDEQFF
TGTGCCATCACCTCAACTAGCGGGCTCGATGAGCAGTTCTTC
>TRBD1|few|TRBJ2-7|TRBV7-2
CASSLAGQGSYEQYF
TGTGCCAGCAGCTTAGCGGGACAGGGTTCCTACGAGCAGTACTTC
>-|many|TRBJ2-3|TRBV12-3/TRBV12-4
CASRRQVTDTQYF
TGTGCCAGCAGACGACAGGTCACAGATACGCAGTATTTT
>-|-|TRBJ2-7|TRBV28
CASSFLTAYEQYF
TGTGCCAGCAGTTTTCTGACTGCCTACGAGCAGTACTTC
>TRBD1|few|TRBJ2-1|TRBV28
CASTGRAETGSHEQFF
TGTGCCAGCACCGGGCGCGCCGAGACAGGGTCCCATGAGCAGTTCTTC
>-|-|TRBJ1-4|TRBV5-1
CASSLDKGNEKLFF
TGCGCCAGCAGCTTGGACAAGGGGAATGAAAAACTGTTTTTT
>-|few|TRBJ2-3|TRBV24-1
CATSDFRGDTQYF
TGTGCCACCAGTGATTTCAGGGGAGATACGCAGTATTTT
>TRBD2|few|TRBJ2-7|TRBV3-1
CASSRVRRLAGGEQYF
TGTGCCAGCAGCCGAGTCCGGAGACTAGCGGGAGGTGAGCAGTACTTC
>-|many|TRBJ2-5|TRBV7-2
CASSKGGMGTQYF
TGTGCCAGCAGCAAAGGGGGGATGGGGACCCAGTACTTC
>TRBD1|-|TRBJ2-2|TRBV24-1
CATSVGQGAGAGELFF
TGTGCCACCAGTGTTGGACAGGGGGCCGGTGCCGGGGAGCTGTTTTTT
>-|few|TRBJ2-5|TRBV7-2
CASSLARETQYF
TGTGCCAGCAGCTTAGCGCGGGAGACCCAGTACTTC
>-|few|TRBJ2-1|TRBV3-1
CASSQEVPYVEQFF
TGTGCCAGCAGCCAAGAGGTCCCCTACGTTGAGCAGTTCTTC
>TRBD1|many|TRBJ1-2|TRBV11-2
CASSLSGQGGYGYTF
TGTGCCAGCAGCTTATCCGGACAGGGAGGATATGGCTACACCTTC
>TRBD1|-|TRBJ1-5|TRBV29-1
CSVGETGIQPQHF
TGCAGCGTTGGGGAGACAGGGATTCAGCCCCAGCATTTT
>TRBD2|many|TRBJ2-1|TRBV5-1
CASSRGASGYNEQFF
TGCGCCAGCAGCCGGGGTGCTAGCGGATACAATGAGCAGTTCTTC
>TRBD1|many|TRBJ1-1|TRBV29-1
CSVNLEQGGRAFF
TGCAGCGTGAACCTCGAACAGGGGGGGCGAGCTTTCTTT
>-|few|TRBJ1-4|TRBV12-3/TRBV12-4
CASSGTGRNEKLFF
TGTGCCAGCAGTGGGACTGGAAGGAATGAAAAACTGTTTTTT
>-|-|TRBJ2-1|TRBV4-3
CASSQQPIKGEQFF
TGCGCCAGCAGCCAACAACCGATTAAGGGCGAGCAGTTCTTC
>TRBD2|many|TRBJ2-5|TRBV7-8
CASSLGTSEQETQYF
TGTGCCAGCAGCTTAGGGACTAGCGAGCAAGAGACCCAGTACTTC